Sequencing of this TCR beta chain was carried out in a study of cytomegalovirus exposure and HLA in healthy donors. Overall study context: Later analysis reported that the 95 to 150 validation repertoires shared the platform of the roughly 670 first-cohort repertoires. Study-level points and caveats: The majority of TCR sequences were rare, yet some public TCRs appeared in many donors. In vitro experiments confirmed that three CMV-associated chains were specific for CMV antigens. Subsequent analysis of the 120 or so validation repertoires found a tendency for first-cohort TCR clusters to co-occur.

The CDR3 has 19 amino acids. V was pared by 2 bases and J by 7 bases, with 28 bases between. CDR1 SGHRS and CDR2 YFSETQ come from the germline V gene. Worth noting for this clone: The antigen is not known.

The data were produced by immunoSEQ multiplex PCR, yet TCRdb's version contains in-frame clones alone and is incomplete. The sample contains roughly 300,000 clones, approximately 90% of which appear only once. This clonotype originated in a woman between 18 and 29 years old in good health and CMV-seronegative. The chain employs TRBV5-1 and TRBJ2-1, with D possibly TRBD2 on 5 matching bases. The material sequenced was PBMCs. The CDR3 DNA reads TGCGCCAGCAGCTTCGCCTGGGGTAGCGTGGGCGGAGGAGGTAATGAGCAGTTCTTC. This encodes CASSFAWGSVGGGGNEQFF.